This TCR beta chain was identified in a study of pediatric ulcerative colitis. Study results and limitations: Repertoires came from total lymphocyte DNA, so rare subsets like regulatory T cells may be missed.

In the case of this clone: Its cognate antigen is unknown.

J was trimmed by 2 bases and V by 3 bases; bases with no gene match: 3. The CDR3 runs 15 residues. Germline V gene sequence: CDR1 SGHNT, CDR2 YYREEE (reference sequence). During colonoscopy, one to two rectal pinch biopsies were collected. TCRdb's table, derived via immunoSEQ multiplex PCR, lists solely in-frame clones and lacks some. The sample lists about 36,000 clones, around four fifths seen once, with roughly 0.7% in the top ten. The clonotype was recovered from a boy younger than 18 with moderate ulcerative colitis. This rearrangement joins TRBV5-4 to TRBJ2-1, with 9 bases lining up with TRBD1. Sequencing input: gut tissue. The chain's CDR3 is CASSSTGGAYNEQFF. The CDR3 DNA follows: TGTGCCAGCAGCTCGACAGGGGGAGCCTACAATGAGCAGTTCTTC.